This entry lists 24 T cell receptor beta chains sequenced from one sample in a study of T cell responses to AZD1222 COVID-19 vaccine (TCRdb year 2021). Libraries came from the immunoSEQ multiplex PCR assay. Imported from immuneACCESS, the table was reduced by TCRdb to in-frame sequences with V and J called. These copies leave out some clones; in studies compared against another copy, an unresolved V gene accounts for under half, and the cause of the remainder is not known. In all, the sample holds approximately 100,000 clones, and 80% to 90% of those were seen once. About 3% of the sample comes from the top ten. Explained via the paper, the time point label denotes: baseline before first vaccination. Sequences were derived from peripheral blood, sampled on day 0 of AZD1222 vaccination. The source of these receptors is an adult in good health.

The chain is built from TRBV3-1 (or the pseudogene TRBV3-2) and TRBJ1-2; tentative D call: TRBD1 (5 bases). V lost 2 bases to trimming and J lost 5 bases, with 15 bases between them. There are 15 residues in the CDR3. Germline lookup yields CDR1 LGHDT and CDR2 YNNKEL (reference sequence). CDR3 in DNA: TGTGCCAGCAGCCAACGGGGGACTGCCAGGTATGGCTACACCTTC. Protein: CASSQRGTARYGYTF.

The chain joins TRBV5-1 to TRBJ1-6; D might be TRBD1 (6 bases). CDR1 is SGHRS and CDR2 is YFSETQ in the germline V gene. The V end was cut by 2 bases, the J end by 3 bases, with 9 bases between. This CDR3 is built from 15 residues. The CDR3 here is CASSLRGNYNSPLHF. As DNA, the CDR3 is TGCGCCAGCAGCTTAAGGGGGAACTATAATTCACCCCTCCACTTT.

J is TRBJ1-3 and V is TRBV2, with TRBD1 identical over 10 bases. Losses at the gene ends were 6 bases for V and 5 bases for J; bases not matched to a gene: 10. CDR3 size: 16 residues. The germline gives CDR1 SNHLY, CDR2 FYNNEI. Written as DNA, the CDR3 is TGTGCCAGCAGCCCCGGGACAGGGGAAATTAGAAACACCATATATTTT. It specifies CASSPGTGEIRNTIYF.

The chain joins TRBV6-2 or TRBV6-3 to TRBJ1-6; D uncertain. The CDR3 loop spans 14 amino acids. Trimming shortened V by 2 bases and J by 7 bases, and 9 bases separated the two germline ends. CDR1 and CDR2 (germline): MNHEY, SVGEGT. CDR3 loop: CASSYDTANSPLHF. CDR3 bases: TGTGCCAGCAGTTACGACACAGCCAATTCACCCCTCCACTTT.

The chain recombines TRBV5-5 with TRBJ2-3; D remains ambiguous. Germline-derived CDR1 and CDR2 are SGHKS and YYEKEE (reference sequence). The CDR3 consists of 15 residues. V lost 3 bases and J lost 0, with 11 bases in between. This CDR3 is CASSSLFGSTDTQYF. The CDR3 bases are TGTGCCAGCAGCTCTCTTTTTGGTAGCACAGATACGCAGTATTTT.

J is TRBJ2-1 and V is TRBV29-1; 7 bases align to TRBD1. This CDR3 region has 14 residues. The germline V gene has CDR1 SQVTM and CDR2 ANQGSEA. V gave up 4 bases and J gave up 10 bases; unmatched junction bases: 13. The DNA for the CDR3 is TGCAGCGTTGTGGTGGACAGGAACCCTGGGGAGCAGTTCTTC. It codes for CSVVVDRNPGEQFF.

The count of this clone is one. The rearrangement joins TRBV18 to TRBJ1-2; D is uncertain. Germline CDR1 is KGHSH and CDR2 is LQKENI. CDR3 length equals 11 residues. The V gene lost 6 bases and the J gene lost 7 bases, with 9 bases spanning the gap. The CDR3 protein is CASSEGSGYTF. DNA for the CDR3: TGTGCCAGCTCGGAAGGCTCTGGCTACACCTTC.

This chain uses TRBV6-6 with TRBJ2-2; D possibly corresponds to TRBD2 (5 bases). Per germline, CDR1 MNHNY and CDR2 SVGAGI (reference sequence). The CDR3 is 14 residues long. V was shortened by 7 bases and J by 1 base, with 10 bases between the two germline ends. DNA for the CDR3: TGTGCCAGCACCGGAGGTGGGAACACCGGGGAGCTGTTTTTT. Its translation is CASTGGGNTGELFF.

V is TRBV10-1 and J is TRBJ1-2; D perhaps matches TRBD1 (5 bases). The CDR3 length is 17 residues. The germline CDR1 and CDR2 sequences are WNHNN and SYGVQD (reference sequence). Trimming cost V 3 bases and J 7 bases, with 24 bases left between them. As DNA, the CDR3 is TGCGCCAGCAGTGAAGGAGGGGCTCATATTCCGATTTGTGGCTACACCTTC. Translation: CASSEGGAHIPICGYTF.

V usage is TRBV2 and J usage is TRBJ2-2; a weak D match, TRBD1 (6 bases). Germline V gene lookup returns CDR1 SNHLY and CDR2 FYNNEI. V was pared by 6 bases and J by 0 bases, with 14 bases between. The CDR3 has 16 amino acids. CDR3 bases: TGTGCCAGCAGCGATCCCAGGGGCCCGAACACCGGGGAGCTGTTTTTT. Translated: CASSDPRGPNTGELFF.

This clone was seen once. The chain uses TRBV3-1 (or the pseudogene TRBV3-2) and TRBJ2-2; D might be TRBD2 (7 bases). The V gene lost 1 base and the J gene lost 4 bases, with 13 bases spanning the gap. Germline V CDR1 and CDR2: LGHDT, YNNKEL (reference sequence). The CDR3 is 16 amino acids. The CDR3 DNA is TGTGCCAGCAGCCAAGGGAGGGGGGGACCCACCGGGGAGCTGTTTTTT. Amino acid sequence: CASSQGRGGPTGELFF.

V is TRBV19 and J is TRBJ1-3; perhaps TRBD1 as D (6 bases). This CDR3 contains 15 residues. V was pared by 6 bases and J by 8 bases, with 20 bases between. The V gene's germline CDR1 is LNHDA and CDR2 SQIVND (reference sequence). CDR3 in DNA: TGTGCCAGTAGCCAGGGGACGGCGTTCTTTGACACCATATATTTT. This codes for CASSQGTAFFDTIYF.

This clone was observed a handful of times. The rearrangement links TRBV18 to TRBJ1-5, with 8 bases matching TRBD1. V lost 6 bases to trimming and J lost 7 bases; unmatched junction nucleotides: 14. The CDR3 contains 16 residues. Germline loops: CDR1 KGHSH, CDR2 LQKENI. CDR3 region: CASSRKGRGQVQPQHF. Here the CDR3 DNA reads TGTGCCAGCTCCCGCAAAGGCAGGGGGCAAGTACAGCCCCAGCATTTT.

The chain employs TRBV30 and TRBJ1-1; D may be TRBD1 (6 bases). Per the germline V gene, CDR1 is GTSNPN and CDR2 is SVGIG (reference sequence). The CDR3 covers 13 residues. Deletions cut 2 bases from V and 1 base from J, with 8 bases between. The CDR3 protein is CAWSLTGNTEAFF. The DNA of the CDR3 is TGTGCCTGGAGTTTGACAGGGAACACTGAAGCTTTCTTT.

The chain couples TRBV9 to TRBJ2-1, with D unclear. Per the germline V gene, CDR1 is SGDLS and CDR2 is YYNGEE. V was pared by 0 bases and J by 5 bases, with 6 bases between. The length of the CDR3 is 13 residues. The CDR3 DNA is TGTGCCAGCAGCGTAGAACTTGACAATGAGCAGTTCTTC. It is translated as CASSVELDNEQFF.

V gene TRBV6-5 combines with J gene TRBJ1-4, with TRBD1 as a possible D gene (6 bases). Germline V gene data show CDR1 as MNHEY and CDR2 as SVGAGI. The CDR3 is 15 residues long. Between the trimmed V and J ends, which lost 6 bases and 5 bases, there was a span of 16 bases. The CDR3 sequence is CASRTQGGGNEKLFF. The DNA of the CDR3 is TGTGCCAGCAGGACACAGGGCGGAGGCAATGAAAAACTGTTTTTT.

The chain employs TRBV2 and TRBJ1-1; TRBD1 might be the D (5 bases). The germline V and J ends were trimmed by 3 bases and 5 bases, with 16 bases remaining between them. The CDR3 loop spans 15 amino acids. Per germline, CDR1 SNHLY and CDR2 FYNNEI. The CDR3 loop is CASSDQTGRGTEAFF. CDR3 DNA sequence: TGTGCCAGCAGTGACCAGACCGGGAGGGGTACTGAAGCTTTCTTT.

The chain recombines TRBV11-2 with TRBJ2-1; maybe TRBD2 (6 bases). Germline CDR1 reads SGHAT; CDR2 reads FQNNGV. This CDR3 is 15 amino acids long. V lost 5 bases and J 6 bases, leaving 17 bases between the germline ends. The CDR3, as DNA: TGTGCCAGCAGCCAACCCGGGGGTCTTCTCAATGAGCAGTTCTTC. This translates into CASSQPGGLLNEQFF.

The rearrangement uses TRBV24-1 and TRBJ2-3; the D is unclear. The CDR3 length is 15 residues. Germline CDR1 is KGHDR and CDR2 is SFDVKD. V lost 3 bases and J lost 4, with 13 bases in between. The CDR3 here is CATSDPRLGPDTQYF. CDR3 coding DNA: TGTGCCACCAGTGATCCCCGGCTAGGTCCAGATACGCAGTATTTT.

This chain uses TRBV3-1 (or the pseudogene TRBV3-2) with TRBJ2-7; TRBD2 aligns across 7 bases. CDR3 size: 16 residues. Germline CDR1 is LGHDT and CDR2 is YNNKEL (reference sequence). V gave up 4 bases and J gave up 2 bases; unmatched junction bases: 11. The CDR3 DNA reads TGTGCCAGCAGCCCCCACAGCGGGGCCTTACCCTACGAGCAGTACTTC. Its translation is CASSPHSGALPYEQYF.

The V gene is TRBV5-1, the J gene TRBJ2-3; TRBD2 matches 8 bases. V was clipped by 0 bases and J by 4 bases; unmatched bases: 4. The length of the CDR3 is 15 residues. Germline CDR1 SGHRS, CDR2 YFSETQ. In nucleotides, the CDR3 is TGCGCCAGCAGCTTGGAGCCGGGGGGGCCAGATACGCAGTATTTT. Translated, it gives CASSLEPGGPDTQYF.

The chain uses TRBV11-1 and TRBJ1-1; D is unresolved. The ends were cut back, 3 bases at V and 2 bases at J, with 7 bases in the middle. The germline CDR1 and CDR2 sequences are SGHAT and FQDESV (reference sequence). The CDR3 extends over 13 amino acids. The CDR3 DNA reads TGTGCCAGCAGCTTGAACATTAACACTGAAGCTTTCTTT. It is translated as CASSLNINTEAFF.

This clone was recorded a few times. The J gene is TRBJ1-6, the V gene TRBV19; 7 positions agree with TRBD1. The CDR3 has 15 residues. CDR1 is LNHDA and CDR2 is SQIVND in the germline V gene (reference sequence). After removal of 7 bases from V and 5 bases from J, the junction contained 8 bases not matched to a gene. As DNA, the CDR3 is TGTGCCAGTACCAAAGACAGGGCAGATAATTCACCCCTCCACTTT. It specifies CASTKDRADNSPLHF.

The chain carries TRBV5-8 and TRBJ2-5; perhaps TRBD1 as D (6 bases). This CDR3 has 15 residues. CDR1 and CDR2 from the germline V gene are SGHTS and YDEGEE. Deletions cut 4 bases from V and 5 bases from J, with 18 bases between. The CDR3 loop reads CASSVGPGESETQYF. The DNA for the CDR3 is TGTGCCAGCAGCGTTGGTCCAGGGGAATCGGAGACCCAGTACTTC. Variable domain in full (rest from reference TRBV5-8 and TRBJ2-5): EAGVTQSPTHLIKTRGQQATLRCSPISGHTSVYWYQQALGLGLQFLLWYDEGEERNRGNFPPRFSGRQFPNYSSELNVNALELEDSALYLCASSVGPGESETQYFGPGTRLLVL.